One sample yielded the 13 T cell receptor beta chains listed below, sequenced in a study of T cell repertoires in cytomegalovirus infection. TCRdb reprocessed the reads via MiXCR and lists one record per CDR3 protein. The table has tens of thousands of distinct CDR3 sequences, more than 3% seen once; the top ten hold around 21%. Sequencing was performed on PBMCs. The receptors here all came from a human donor in good health (CMV status not recorded). Some clones in this sample may be carry-over from other donors' samples.

This clonotype was seen repeatedly, ten times or more. The genes are TRBV7-2 and TRBJ1-3, with D hard to call. The ends were cut back, 2 bases at V and 0 bases at J, with 11 bases in the middle. The CDR3 extends over 16 amino acids. Germline values: CDR1 SGHTA, CDR2 FQGNSA. The CDR3 here is CASSLQNALSGNTIYF. CDR3 nucleotide sequence: TGTGCCAGCAGCTTACAAAACGCGCTCTCTGGAAACACCATATATTTT.

This clonotype was seen many times. The chain uses TRBV7-2 and TRBJ2-2; 8 nucleotides match TRBD1. Germline V gives CDR1 SGHTA, CDR2 FQGNSA. V lost 2 bases, J lost 3 bases, and 11 bases stayed unmatched. CDR3 length: 18 amino acids. The CDR3 protein is CASSLRVVTGVDTGELFF. CDR3 DNA sequence: TGTGCCAGCAGCTTACGGGTGGTGACAGGGGTTGACACCGGGGAGCTGTTTTTT.

This clonotype was counted ten times or more. The gene calls are TRBV11-2 and TRBJ2-7; no clear D. Per the germline V gene, CDR1 is SGHAT and CDR2 is FQNNGV. V lost 1 base and J lost 0, with 10 bases in between. There are 15 residues in the CDR3. The CDR3 protein is CASSLARGSSYEQYF. Here the CDR3 DNA reads TGTGCCAGCAGCTTAGCGCGAGGAAGCTCCTACGAGCAGTACTTC.

This clonotype has at least ten counts. This chain links TRBV20-1 with TRBJ2-3, with 9 bases lining up with TRBD2. CDR1 and CDR2 from the germline V gene are DFQATT and SNEGSKA (reference sequence). The V segment lost 6 bases and the J segment 5 bases; nucleotides outside the gene matches: 6. There are 13 residues in the CDR3. The CDR3 reads CSAVAGAEDTQYF. The DNA of the CDR3 is TGCAGTGCCGTAGCGGGAGCAGAAGATACGCAGTATTTT.

This clonotype came up many times. This rearrangement joins TRBV6-2 or TRBV6-3 to TRBJ2-1; perhaps TRBD2 as D (5 bases). Germline lookup yields CDR1 MNHEY and CDR2 SVGEGT. This CDR3 is built from 12 residues. Trimming cost V 6 bases and J 8 bases, with 11 bases left between them. The DNA for the CDR3 is TGTGCCAGCAGAGACCCGGGGTATGAGCAGTTCTTC. Translating gives CASRDPGYEQFF.

This clonotype was seen ten or more times. The V gene is TRBV2, the J gene TRBJ1-5; maybe TRBD1 (5 bases). The germline V gene has CDR1 SNHLY and CDR2 FYNNEI. V was pared by 3 bases and J by 3 bases, with 9 bases between. The CDR3 runs to 14 residues. The DNA of the CDR3 is TGTGCCAGCAGTGAGGGACCGACCAATCAGCCCCAGCATTTT. Encoded protein: CASSEGPTNQPQHF.

Ten or more counts support this clonotype. This chain links TRBV7-2 with TRBJ2-5; TRBD2 matches 8 bases. From germline, CDR1 is SGHTA and CDR2 FQGNSA. This CDR3 has 14 residues. V trimming: 5 bases; J trimming: 9 bases; junction bases outside the gene matches: 11. The CDR3 reads CASSRTSGPGSQYF. Here the CDR3 DNA reads TGTGCCAGCAGCCGTACTAGCGGCCCGGGGTCCCAGTACTTC. The whole variable domain, remainder taken from reference TRBV7-2 and TRBJ2-5, is GAGVSQSPSNKVTEKGKDVELRCDPISGHTALYWYRQSLGQGLEFLIYFQGNSAPDKSGLPSDRFSAERTGGSVSTLTIQRTQQEDSAVYLCASSRTSGPGSQYFGPGTRLLVL.

This clonotype occurred many times. The chain is built from TRBV7-9 and TRBJ2-5; weak D call: TRBD2 (5 bases). Deletions cut 5 bases from V and 2 bases from J, with 15 bases between. The CDR3 extends over 15 amino acids. Germline lookup yields CDR1 SEHNR and CDR2 FQNEAQ (reference sequence). The CDR3 here is CASSPRASSQETQYF. The CDR3 DNA reads TGTGCCAGCAGCCCGAGGGCTAGCTCTCAAGAGACCCAGTACTTC. The full variable domain, completed using reference TRBV7-9 and TRBJ2-5, is DTGVSQNPRHKITKRGQNVTFRCDPISEHNRLYWYRQTLGQGPEFLTYFQNEAQLEKSRLLSDRFSAERPKGSFSTLEIQRTEQGDSAMYLCASSPRASSQETQYFGPGTRLLVL.

The sample holds many counts of this clonotype. This chain uses TRBV5-4 with TRBJ2-1, with D possibly matching TRBD1 (5 bases). This CDR3 spans 13 amino acids. V lost 4 bases and J 8 bases, leaving 13 bases between the germline ends. CDR1 SGHNT and CDR2 YYREEE come from the germline V gene (reference sequence). As DNA, the CDR3 is TGTGCCAGCAGCCCCAGGGCCGACCATGAGCAGTTCTTC. This translates into CASSPRADHEQFF. The full variable domain, with the rest looked up from reference TRBV5-4 and TRBJ2-1, is ETGVTQSPTHLIKTRGQQVTLRCSSQSGHNTVSWYQQALGQGPQFIFQYYREEENGRGNFPPRFSGLQFPNYSSELNVNALELDDSALYLCASSPRADHEQFFGPGTRLTVL.

This clonotype showed up many times. This chain joins TRBV6-5 and TRBJ2-7, with D possibly TRBD1 on 5 matching bases. The CDR3 sequence is 13 residues long. V shed 5 bases and J shed 3 bases, with 11 bases lying between them. Germline CDR1 is MNHEY and CDR2 is SVGAGI. CDR3 nucleotides: TGTGCCAGCAGTCAGGGCCCCAACTACGAGCAGTACTTC. Protein product: CASSQGPNYEQYF.

This clonotype occurred many times. J is TRBJ1-2 and V is TRBV7-8; tentatively, D is TRBD1 (5 bases). Trimming took 5 bases from V and 4 from J, leaving 8 bases between them. Germline-derived CDR1 and CDR2 are SGHVS and FQNEAQ. This CDR3 region has 12 residues. CDR3 sequence reads: CASSAGGYGYTF. The CDR3, as DNA: TGTGCCAGCAGCGCTGGGGGCTATGGCTACACCTTC.

This clonotype has a count of ten or more. The CDR3 is CASRTGLNTGELFF. In DNA, the CDR3 is TGTGCCAGCCGGACAGGGTTGAACACCGGGGAGCTGTTTTTT. V gene TRBV10-3 combines with J gene TRBJ2-2; 8 bases are a match to TRBD1. Per germline, CDR1 ENHRY and CDR2 SYGVKD. The CDR3 sequence is 14 residues long. V lost 10 bases to trimming and J lost 1 base; unmatched junction nucleotides: 5.

This clonotype was recorded many times. This chain joins TRBV28 and TRBJ2-3; D not certain. This CDR3 comprises 12 residues. V was cut by 3 bases and J by 7 bases, with 8 bases left in between. Per the germline V gene, CDR1 is MDHEN and CDR2 is SYDVKM. CDR3 region: CASSFRLNTQYF. The CDR3 DNA sequence: TGTGCCAGCAGTTTCCGGTTGAATACGCAGTATTTT.